This T cell receptor (beta chain) was profiled in a study of blood T cell repertoires in COVID-19. Turning to the study itself: Acute and convalescent COVID-19 specimens originated in the United States, Italy and Spain. The analysed material was cDNA or gDNA that came from T cells, B-cell-depleted T cells, or PBMCs.

Assignment of participants to cohorts was predicated upon participant-reported clinical history. This clone was detected a few times. The authors' processing: Using reference gene primer amplification, nucleated cell counts were estimated. TCRdb's table, derived via immunoSEQ multiplex PCR, lists solely in-frame clones and lacks some. That table furnishes V, J and clone size, whereas the DNA furnished D and trimming. The sample holds about 300,000 clones; roughly 85% are singletons and the top ten take 5.5% to 7%. Germline CDR1 is MGHDK and CDR2 is SYGVNS. This CDR3 contains 15 residues. Trimming took 6 bases from V and 4 from J, leaving 15 bases between them.

The rearrangement joins TRBV25-1 to TRBJ1-4, with D uncertain. Sequenced: PBMCs or T cells enriched from blood (not recorded which). The TCR sequence derives from a woman aged 25-40 years who had recovered from COVID-19. The CDR3 reads CASRAQGGGNEKLFF. The CDR3 nucleotides read TGTGCCAGCAGAGCCCAAGGAGGTGGTAATGAAAAACTGTTTTTT.